This TCR beta chain was obtained from a study of blood T cells in healthy people across ages. The wider study: For every two T cells, template switching captured about one barcoded beta molecule.

At least 6 micrograms of total RNA were extracted per sample. Note on this clonotype: Its antigen remains unknown.

Whole-study results and caveats: Lack of knowledge of donor CMV status possibly confounded expanded clonotype changes.

V shed 3 bases, J shed 6 bases, and the junction held 5 bases outside the gene matches. Germline V gives CDR1 KGHSH, CDR2 LQKENI. The CDR3 has 15 residues. A second roughly 7 to 12 cycle PCR used barcoded and J-beta primers. A template-switch adaptor that had 12 random nucleotides put a tag on each cDNA molecule. TCRdb independently ran MiXCR on the 5' RACE reads; one entry per CDR3 protein. This table has around 870,000 distinct CDR3 sequences, around 30% appearing once. The sample was blood. This chain links TRBV18 with TRBJ2-1; 10 bases agree with TRBD2. This TCR was recovered from an elderly woman in good health. CDR3 region: CASSPGLAVSNEQFF. The CDR3 bases are TGTGCCAGCTCACCCGGACTAGCGGTTAGCAATGAGCAGTTCTTC.